These T cell receptor beta chains were read from a single sample in a study of T cell responses to AZD1222 COVID-19 vaccine. Assay used: immunoSEQ multiplex PCR; TCRdb lists only in-frame clones, some missing. The data show around 100,000 clones, roughly 85% seen once. This specimen was peripheral blood, taken on day 0 of AZD1222 vaccination. All receptors come from an adult in good health. Both conserved end residues are part of each CDR3. The D gene is left open where the match is weak.

v_call	j_call	d_call	cdr3_aa	cdr3_nt
TRBV6-1	TRBJ2-1	TRBD2	CASSGWTSGNHNEQFF	TGTGCCAGCAGTGGCTGGACTAGCGGGAACCACAATGAGCAGTTCTTC
TRBV27	TRBJ1-1	-	CASSLGTTGLSEAFF	TGTGCCAGCAGTTTAGGGACGACCGGACTCAGTGAAGCTTTCTTT
TRBV7-9	TRBJ2-1	TRBD2	CASSLRDYINEQFF	TGTGCCAGCAGCCTCCGGGACTACATCAATGAGCAGTTCTTC
TRBV11-2	TRBJ2-3	-	CASSTHGGGQGPTDTQYF	TGTGCCAGCAGCACCCACGGGGGGGGACAGGGCCCCACAGATACGCAGTATTTT
TRBV29-1	TRBJ2-3	TRBD2	CSVASGYTDTQYF	TGCAGCGTTGCTAGCGGGTACACAGATACGCAGTATTTT
TRBV25-1	TRBJ1-4	-	CASSEQRSGPTNEKLFF	TGTGCCAGCAGTGAACAGAGGTCAGGACCAACTAATGAAAAACTGTTTTTT
TRBV15	TRBJ1-2	-	CATSRDWRDHYGYTF	TGTGCCACCAGCAGAGATTGGAGGGACCACTATGGCTACACCTTC
TRBV4-2	TRBJ2-5	-	CASSQGAGGAIQETQYF	TGTGCCAGCAGCCAAGGGGCTGGCGGGGCCATACAAGAGACCCAGTACTTC
TRBV5-1	TRBJ1-3	-	CASSLGGSSSGNTIYF	TGCGCCAGCAGCTTGGGGGGCAGCTCCTCTGGAAACACCATATATTTT
TRBV12-3/TRBV12-4	TRBJ1-1	-	CASSFSANTEAFF	TGTGCCAGCAGTTTTAGTGCGAACACTGAAGCTTTCTTT